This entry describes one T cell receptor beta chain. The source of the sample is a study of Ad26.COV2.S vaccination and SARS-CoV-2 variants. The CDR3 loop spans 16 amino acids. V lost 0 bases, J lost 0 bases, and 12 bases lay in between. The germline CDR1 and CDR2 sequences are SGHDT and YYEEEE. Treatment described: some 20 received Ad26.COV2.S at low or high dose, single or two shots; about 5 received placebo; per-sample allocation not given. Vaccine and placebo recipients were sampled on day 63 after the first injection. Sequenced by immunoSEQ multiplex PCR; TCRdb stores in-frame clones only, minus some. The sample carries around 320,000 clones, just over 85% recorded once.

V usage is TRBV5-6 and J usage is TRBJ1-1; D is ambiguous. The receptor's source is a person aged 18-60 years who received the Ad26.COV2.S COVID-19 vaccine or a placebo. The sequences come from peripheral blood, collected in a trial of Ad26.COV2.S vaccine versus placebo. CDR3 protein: CASSLVRGLMNTEAFF. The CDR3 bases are TGTGCCAGCAGCTTGGTGCGCGGATTAATGAACACTGAAGCTTTCTTT.